The 23 T cell receptor beta chains reported below all come from one sample, sequenced in a study of shared clonotypes between healthy human individuals. TCRdb keeps only in-frame clones here, not all; method: immunoSEQ multiplex PCR. The sample has around 2,100,000 clones; approximately 95% are singletons. In the naive CD8 group, cells lacked CD45RO and were positively selected for CCR7, so terminally differentiated effector memory CD45RA+ cells were left out. Material: naive CD8+ T cells sorted from blood. The receptor set was obtained from a man aged 18 to 29 in good health.

The chain joins TRBV6-5 to TRBJ2-7; D is possibly TRBD2 (6 bases). Germline loops: CDR1 MNHEY, CDR2 SVGAGI. The V end was cut by 4 bases, the J end by 1 base, with 11 bases between. The CDR3 runs 14 residues. CDR3 DNA sequence: TGTGCCAGCAGTTTTTCTAGCGAATCCTACGAGCAGTACTTC. This gives the protein CASSFSSESYEQYF.

The chain is built from TRBV6-5 and TRBJ2-7; 7 bases align to TRBD1. CDR3 length equals 15 residues. Germline V gives CDR1 MNHEY, CDR2 SVGAGI. Unmatched junction bases numbered 15, after V lost 8 bases and J lost 5 bases. The CDR3 spells CASGPGQVWWDEQYF. CDR3 bases: TGTGCCAGCGGGCCCGGACAGGTATGGTGGGACGAGCAGTACTTC.

This chain connects TRBV10-2 to TRBJ2-1; 8 positions match TRBD2. With V trimmed by 6 bases and J by 0 bases, 1 base remained unmatched. The CDR3 is made up of 14 amino acids. CDR1 is WSHSY, CDR2 SAAADI, per germline. CDR3 bases: TGCGCCAGCAGGAGCGGGAGCTCCTACAATGAGCAGTTCTTC. Residues: CASRSGSSYNEQFF.

The sample holds one count of this clone. The chain employs TRBV6-5 and TRBJ1-2; 9 bases are a match to TRBD1. Germline V lookup: CDR1 MNHEY, CDR2 SVGAGI. CDR3 length: 16 amino acids. With 0 bases clipped from V and 4 bases from J, the junction kept 6 bases outside the gene matches. The CDR3 DNA is TGTGCCAGCAGTTACTCCTGGACAGGGGTACCCTATGGCTACACCTTC. This codes for CASSYSWTGVPYGYTF.

The chain joins TRBV7-6 to TRBJ2-7, with 7 bases fitting TRBD1. This CDR3 has 14 amino acids. The J segment lost 6 bases and the V segment lost 3 bases, leaving 8 bases of the junction unmatched. CDR1 is SGHVS and CDR2 is FNYEAQ in the germline V gene. The CDR3 DNA reads as TGTGCCAGCAGCTTTTTCCCGACAGGGCGCGAGCAGTACTTC. Its protein product is CASSFFPTGREQYF.

On this clone: The same CDR3 can be traced to other DNA sequences in this sample. The V gene is TRBV25-1, the J gene TRBJ2-7, with 8 nucleotides matching TRBD1. Germline assignment: CDR1 MGHDK and CDR2 SYGVNS. Trimming at V came to 5 bases and at J to 4 bases, leaving 4 bases not matched to a gene. The CDR3 spans 13 residues. CDR3 nucleotide sequence: TGTGCCAGCAGTCCCGGGACAGGATACGAGCAGTACTTC. Protein: CASSPGTGYEQYF.

The rearrangement joins TRBV15 to TRBJ2-7; 7 positions agree with TRBD1. Trimming removed 3 bases from V and 5 bases from J; junction bases left unmatched: 19. This CDR3 is 18 amino acids long. Germline assignment: CDR1 LNHNV and CDR2 YYDKDF (reference sequence). The CDR3: CATSSPRDSDQRGHEQYF. CDR3 nucleotide sequence: TGTGCCACCAGCAGCCCCCGGGACAGCGACCAGCGAGGCCACGAGCAGTACTTC.

For this clone: Additional DNA sequences in this sample encode the identical CDR3. V usage is TRBV6-5 and J usage is TRBJ2-7; D is tentatively TRBD1 or TRBD2 (6 bases each). Trimming left V 2 bases short and J 4 bases short, with 12 bases between. Looked up from germline, CDR1 is MNHEY and CDR2 is SVGAGI. The CDR3 has 14 amino acids. CDR3 nucleotide sequence: TGTGCCAGCAGTTACGCGGGACACCCATACGAGCAGTACTTC. Translating gives CASSYAGHPYEQYF.

In the case of this clone: Other DNA sequences from this sample encode an identical CDR3 as well. V usage is TRBV30 and J usage is TRBJ2-1, with D possibly called TRBD1 or TRBD2 (5 bases each). The CDR3 consists of 14 residues. CDR1 GTSNPN and CDR2 SVGIG come from the germline V gene (reference sequence). Trimming stripped 0 bases from V and 2 bases from J, with 8 bases between. CDR3 protein: CAWSVRGAYNEQFF. As DNA, the CDR3 is TGTGCCTGGAGTGTACGAGGGGCCTACAATGAGCAGTTCTTC. Full variable domain (rest looked up from reference TRBV30 and TRBJ2-1): SQTIHQWPATLVQPVGSPLSLECTVEGTSNPNLYWYRQAAGRGLQLLFYSVGIGQISSEVPQNLSASRPQDRQFILSSKKLLLSDSGFYLCAWSVRGAYNEQFFGPGTRLTVL.

This clone appeared a single time. V is TRBV2 and J is TRBJ2-3; TRBD2 matches at 9 bases. From germline, CDR1 is SNHLY and CDR2 FYNNEI. This CDR3 comprises 17 residues. V lost 0 bases and J lost 5; bases outside the gene matches: 9. The CDR3 coding sequence is TGTGCCAGCAGTGAAGCTAGCGGGGGCTTTGGGGGAGATACGCAGTATTTT. Its protein product is CASSEASGGFGGDTQYF.

The chain couples TRBV2 to TRBJ1-5, with 9 bases identical to TRBD1. The germline gives CDR1 SNHLY, CDR2 FYNNEI. V shed 5 bases, J shed 6 bases, and the junction held 5 bases outside the gene matches. This CDR3 is 14 amino acids long. The CDR3 reads CASSITGGSQPQHF. The CDR3 DNA is TGTGCCAGCAGTATTACAGGGGGCAGTCAGCCCCAGCATTTT.

This chain links TRBV13 with TRBJ1-2; possible D gene TRBD1, 5 bases. Germline loops: CDR1 PRHDT, CDR2 FYEKMQ (reference sequence). V shed 0 bases and J shed 4 bases, with 12 bases lying between them. The CDR3 is 15 residues long. In DNA, the CDR3 is TGTGCCAGCAGCTTAGGCTCGACAGCCTTCTATGGCTACACCTTC. This codes for CASSLGSTAFYGYTF.

J is TRBJ2-3 and V is TRBV5-6; TRBD2 matches at 9 bases. V was pared by 6 bases and J by 5 bases, with 7 bases of the junction left unmatched. The CDR3 sequence is 14 residues long. CDR1 and CDR2 (germline): SGHDT, YYEEEE. The CDR3 DNA reads TGTGCCAGCACCTCGTGGACTAGCGAAGATACGCAGTATTTT. Translating it yields CASTSWTSEDTQYF.

This rearrangement joins TRBV5-1 to TRBJ1-1; no clear D. This CDR3 is built from 14 residues. With 0 bases removed from V and 7 bases from J, the gap between germline ends came to 13 bases. Germline CDR1 reads SGHRS; CDR2 reads YFSETQ. For the CDR3, the DNA is TGCGCCAGCAGCTTGGGAGGAGAGAATAATGAAGCTTTCTTT. Translating it yields CASSLGGENNEAFF.

In regard to this clone: The sample holds other DNA sequences that translate to the same CDR3. V gene TRBV5-1 combines with J gene TRBJ2-7; 9 bases fit TRBD1. This CDR3 contains 14 residues. CDR1 and CDR2 (germline): SGHRS, YFSETQ. The V and J ends lost 0 bases and 3 bases, in that order; junction bases with no gene match: 1. The CDR3 region is CASSLAGQGYEQYF. The CDR3, as DNA: TGCGCCAGCAGCTTGGCGGGACAGGGCTACGAGCAGTACTTC.

This chain joins TRBV19 and TRBJ1-2, with D possibly TRBD1 on 6 matching bases. The V end lost 5 bases, the J end lost 7 bases, and 20 bases lay between the germline ends. Per the germline V gene, CDR1 is LNHDA and CDR2 is SQIVND (reference sequence). The CDR3 consists of 15 residues. This chain's CDR3 is CASSAPGTWGFGYTF. The CDR3, as DNA: TGTGCCAGTAGTGCCCCCGGGACATGGGGGTTTGGCTACACCTTC.

This clone was detected only once. The chain couples TRBV28 to TRBJ2-7; D possibly corresponds to TRBD2 (5 bases). V was cut by 1 base and J by 3 bases, with 13 bases left in between. From germline, CDR1 is MDHEN and CDR2 SYDVKM. The CDR3 totals 15 residues. CDR3 nucleotides: TGTGCCAGCAGTTTATACGGGGAACCCAACTACGAGCAGTACTTC. Translated: CASSLYGEPNYEQYF.

The rearrangement links TRBV6-1 to TRBJ2-7, with 7 bases that match TRBD2. With 3 bases clipped from V and 4 bases from J, the junction kept 9 bases outside the gene matches. The CDR3 consists of 15 residues. CDR1 is MNHNS and CDR2 is SASEGT in the germline V gene. CDR3 sequence reads: CASSDRGGGMYEQYF. The CDR3 DNA follows: TGTGCCAGCAGTGATCGCGGGGGAGGAATGTACGAGCAGTACTTC.

This sequence joins TRBV29-1 and TRBJ2-2; D is tentatively TRBD1 or TRBD2 (5 bases each). The germline V gene encodes CDR1 SQVTM and CDR2 ANQGSEA. This CDR3 spans 12 amino acids. Trimming took off 4 bases at V and 7 bases at J, with 10 bases between the two ends. CDR3 sequence: CSVVEGIGELFF. In DNA, the CDR3 is TGCAGCGTTGTTGAGGGGATCGGGGAGCTGTTTTTT.

The V call is TRBV10-3, the J call TRBJ2-1, with D perhaps TRBD1 (5 bases). V lost 9 bases and J 7 bases, leaving 16 bases between the germline ends. The germline CDR1 and CDR2 sequences are ENHRY and SYGVKD. This CDR3 has 13 residues. The CDR3 spells CAIRGGVLNEQFF. The CDR3, as DNA: TGTGCCATTAGGGGTGGGGTATTGAATGAGCAGTTCTTC.

The chain joins TRBV5-6 to TRBJ2-2; a possible D gene is TRBD2 (6 bases). Germline CDR1 SGHDT, CDR2 YYEEEE. The CDR3 is 17 residues long. Trimming stripped 4 bases from V and 3 bases from J, with 19 bases between. CDR3 sequence: CASSREWEAGDTGELFF. The CDR3 nucleotides are TGTGCCAGCAGCAGGGAGTGGGAGGCCGGGGACACCGGGGAGCTGTTTTTT.

The V call is TRBV5-4, the J call TRBJ2-5, with D possibly matching TRBD2 (6 bases). V lost 4 bases and J 5 bases, leaving 24 bases between the germline ends. CDR1 is SGHNT and CDR2 is YYREEE in the germline V gene (reference sequence). This CDR3 comprises 17 residues. CDR3 DNA sequence: TGTGCCAGCAGCCCTGACTGGGCTAGCGCTGGGGGGGAGACCCAGTACTTC. Its protein is CASSPDWASAGGETQYF.

This chain joins TRBV27 and TRBJ2-1; 7 bases agree with TRBD2. CDR3 length equals 16 residues. The J segment lost 9 bases and the V segment lost 5 bases, leaving 16 bases of the junction unmatched. CDR1 is MNHEY and CDR2 is SMNVEV in the germline V gene (reference sequence). In nucleotides, the CDR3 is TGTGCCAGCAGTCCTGTAAGGGTGGCGGGAGCTTCTGAGCAGTTCTTC. Translating gives CASSPVRVAGASEQFF.